This T cell receptor beta chain was profiled in a study of molecular identifiers for immune sequencing clone quantification. Germline CDR1 is SEHNR and CDR2 is FQNEAQ (reference sequence). CDR3 size: 13 residues. Findings of the study overall: Over 98% of effector molecules, but under 1% in naive cells, were held by clones with more than 20 RNA copies. Sizes of highly expanded clones could be underestimated through identical TCRs sharing a barcode.

Of note for this clonotype: No antigen is known for it. Compared with germline, one end of the junction differs, possibly owing to a read error.

Sorted inputs of roughly 17,000 to 1,100,000 cells, with 10%, 30% or 50% RNA, yielded naive CD8 libraries. It was with previously described methods and listed TCR primers that bulk TCR libraries were made. Using its own MiXCR run on the PCR reads, TCRdb lists one record per CDR3 protein. This repertoire shows around 480,000 distinct CDR3 sequences, roughly 25% found once; its top ten account for roughly 0.77%. This TCR came from a human donor in good health. Some libraries in this study had Jurkat cell RNA spiked in. The sample consisted of naive CD8+ T cells from blood, with Jurkat cell RNA spiked in. Subset in this sample: FACS-sorted CD8+CD4-CCR7+CD45RA+ naive T cells. The chain joins TRBV7-9 to TRBJ2-3; a weak D match, TRBD2 (5 bases). The CDR3 DNA reads TGTGCCAGCAGCCCGGGGTATAAAGATACGCAGTGTTTT. This translates into CASSPGYKDTQCF.